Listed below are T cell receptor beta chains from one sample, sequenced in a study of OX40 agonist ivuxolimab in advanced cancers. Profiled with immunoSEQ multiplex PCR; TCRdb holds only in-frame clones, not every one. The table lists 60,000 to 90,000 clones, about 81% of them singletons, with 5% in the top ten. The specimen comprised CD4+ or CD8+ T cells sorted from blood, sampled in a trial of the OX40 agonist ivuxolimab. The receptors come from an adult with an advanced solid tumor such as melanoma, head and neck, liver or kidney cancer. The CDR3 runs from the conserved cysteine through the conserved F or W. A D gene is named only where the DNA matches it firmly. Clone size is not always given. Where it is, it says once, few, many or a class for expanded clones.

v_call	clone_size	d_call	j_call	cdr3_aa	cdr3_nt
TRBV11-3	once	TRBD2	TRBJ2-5	CASSTAFLGSGGPVQETQYF	TGTGCCAGCAGCACAGCCTTTTTGGGTAGCGGGGGTCCAGTGCAAGAGACCCAGTACTTC
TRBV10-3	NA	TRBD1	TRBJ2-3	CAISELNRQGRLDTQYF	TGTGCCATCAGTGAGTTAAACCGACAGGGGCGTCTGGATACGCAGTATTTT
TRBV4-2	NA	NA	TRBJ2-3	CASSQDLQRVDTQYF	TGTGCCAGCAGCCAAGATCTTCAAAGGGTGGATACGCAGTATTTT
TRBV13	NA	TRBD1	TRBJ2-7	CASSYGTGDYEQYF	TGTGCCAGCAGCTACGGGACAGGGGACTACGAGCAGTACTTC
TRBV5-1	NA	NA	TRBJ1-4	CASSSETGRIDEKLFF	TGCGCCAGCAGCTCGGAAACAGGGCGTATAGATGAAAAACTGTTTTTT
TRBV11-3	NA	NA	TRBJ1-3	CASSAGNYGNTIYF	TGTGCCAGCAGCGCAGGAAATTATGGAAACACCATATATTTT
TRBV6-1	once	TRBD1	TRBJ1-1	CASSRRGDTEAFF	TGTGCCAGCAGCCGCAGGGGGGACACTGAAGCTTTCTTT
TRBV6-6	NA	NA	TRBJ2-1	CASSQGYEQFF	TGTGCCAGCAGCCAGGGTTATGAGCAGTTCTTC
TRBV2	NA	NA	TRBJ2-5	CASMPGGGSQYF	TGTGCCAGCATGCCTGGCGGCGGGTCCCAGTACTTC
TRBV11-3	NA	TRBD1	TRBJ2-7	CASSPDRGRIVEQYF	TGTGCCAGCAGCCCGGACAGGGGGCGGATCGTCGAGCAGTACTTC
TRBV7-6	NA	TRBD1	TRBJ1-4	CASSLGGPQGGEKLFF	TGTGCCAGCAGCTTAGGAGGTCCACAGGGGGGTGAAAAACTGTTTTTT
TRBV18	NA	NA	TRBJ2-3	CASSPLSPDTQYF	TGTGCCAGCTCACCCCTTAGCCCAGATACGCAGTATTTT
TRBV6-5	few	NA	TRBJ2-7	CASSGTQVSYEQYF	TGTGCCAGCAGTGGGACGCAAGTCTCCTACGAGCAGTACTTC
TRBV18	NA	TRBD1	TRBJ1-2	CASSLYLPGQGTNYGYTF	TGTGCCAGCTCGCTATATCTTCCGGGACAGGGAACAAACTATGGCTACACCTTC
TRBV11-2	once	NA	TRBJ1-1	CASSSRGMNTEAFF	TGTGCCAGCAGCTCACGGGGGATGAACACTGAAGCTTTCTTT
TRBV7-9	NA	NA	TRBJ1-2	CASSRPQVNYGYTF	TGTGCCAGCAGCCGCCCCCAAGTTAACTATGGCTACACCTTC
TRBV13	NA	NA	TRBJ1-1	CASSFGIQHDAFF	TGTGCCAGCAGCTTTGGTATCCAACATGACGCTTTCTTT
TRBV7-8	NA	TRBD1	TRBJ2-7	CASSATRDSYEQYF	TGTGCCAGCAGCGCTACCCGGGACAGCTACGAGCAGTACTTC
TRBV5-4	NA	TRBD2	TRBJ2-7	CASSLVERENNEQYF	TGTGCCAGCAGCTTGGTCGAGCGGGAGAACAACGAGCAGTACTTC
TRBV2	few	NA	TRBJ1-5	CASRGDPGNQPQHF	TGTGCCAGCAGGGGAGACCCGGGCAATCAGCCCCAGCATTTT
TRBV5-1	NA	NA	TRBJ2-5	CASSLSRGGETQYF	TGCGCCAGCAGCTTGAGTAGGGGGGGAGAGACCCAGTACTTC
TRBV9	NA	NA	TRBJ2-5	CASSWTQEGETQYF	TGTGCCAGCAGCTGGACTCAGGAGGGCGAGACCCAGTACTTC
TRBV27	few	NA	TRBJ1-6	CASSSGYWRGSPLHF	TGTGCCAGCAGTTCCGGATATTGGAGGGGTTCACCCCTCCACTTT
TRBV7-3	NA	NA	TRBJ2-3	CASSFRLSSTDTQYF	TGTGCCAGCAGCTTCCGACTGTCTAGCACAGATACGCAGTATTTT
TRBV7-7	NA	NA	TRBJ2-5	CASSPRPGLRETQYF	TGTGCCAGCAGCCCTAGACCGGGACTTCGAGAGACCCAGTACTTC
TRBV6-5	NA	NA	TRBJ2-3	CASKLGGHADTQYF	TGTGCCAGCAAACTGGGGGGGCATGCAGATACGCAGTATTTT
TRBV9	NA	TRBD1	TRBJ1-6	CASSVQGVSPLHF	TGTGCCAGCAGCGTACAGGGGGTCTCACCCCTCCACTTT
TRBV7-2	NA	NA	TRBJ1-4	CASSLDGREWEKLFF	TGTGCCAGCAGCTTAGATGGGAGGGAGTGGGAAAAACTGTTTTTT
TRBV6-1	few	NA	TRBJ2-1	CASSEGRHSNEQFF	TGTGCCAGCAGTGAAGGGAGACACAGCAATGAGCAGTTCTTC
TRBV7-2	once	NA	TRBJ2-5	CASSPRAAVWETQYF	TGTGCCAGCAGCCCCCGGGCAGCGGTATGGGAGACCCAGTACTTC
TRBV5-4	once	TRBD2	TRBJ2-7	CASSLGASGGMGQYF	TGTGCCAGCAGCTTGGGAGCTAGCGGGGGGATGGGGCAGTACTTC
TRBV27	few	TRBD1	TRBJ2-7	CASSSPVTGRYEQYF	TGTGCCAGCAGTTCGCCCGTGACAGGGCGGTACGAGCAGTACTTC
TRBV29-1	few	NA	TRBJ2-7	CSVTRQDEQYF	TGCAGCGTTACACGACAGGACGAGCAGTACTTC
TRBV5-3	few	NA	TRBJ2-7	CASSFAGVNYEQYF	TGTGCCAGCAGCTTTGCAGGGGTTAACTACGAGCAGTACTTC
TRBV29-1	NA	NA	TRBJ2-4	CSVETGGAKNIQYF	TGCAGCGTTGAGACAGGAGGAGCCAAAAACATTCAGTACTTC
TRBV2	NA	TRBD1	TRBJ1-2	CASTGGVIYGYTF	TGTGCCAGCACAGGGGGCGTTATATATGGCTACACCTTC
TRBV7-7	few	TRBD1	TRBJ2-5	CASSLSTGTGPGETQYF	TGTGCCAGCAGCCTCTCAACCGGGACAGGTCCCGGAGAGACCCAGTACTTC
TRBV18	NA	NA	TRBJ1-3	CASSPFEGYSGNTIYF	TGTGCCAGCTCACCATTTGAGGGTTACTCTGGAAACACCATATATTTT
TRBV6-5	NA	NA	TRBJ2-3	CASSYREPADTQYF	TGTGCCAGCAGTTACCGGGAGCCGGCAGATACGCAGTATTTT
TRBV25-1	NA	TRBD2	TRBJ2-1	CASSRPGTSMNEQFF	TGTGCCAGCAGCCGCCCCGGGACTAGTATGAATGAGCAGTTCTTC
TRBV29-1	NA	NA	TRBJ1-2	CSVDNYGYTF	TGCAGCGTTGACAACTATGGCTACACCTTC
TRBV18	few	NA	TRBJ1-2	CASSSTSWTLGGYTF	TGTGCCAGCTCATCAACCTCCTGGACCCTTGGTGGCTACACCTTC
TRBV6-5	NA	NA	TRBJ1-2	CASSYRSNYGYTF	TGTGCCAGCAGTTACAGGTCTAACTATGGCTACACCTTC
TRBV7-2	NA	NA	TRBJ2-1	CASSLDVGEQFF	TGTGCCAGCAGCTTAGACGTTGGTGAGCAGTTCTTC
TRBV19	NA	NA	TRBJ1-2	CASTPSPPYGYTF	TGTGCCAGTACCCCCTCCCCCCCCTATGGCTACACCTTC
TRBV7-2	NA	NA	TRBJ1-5	CASSNQGQPQHF	TGTGCCAGCAGTAACCAGGGTCAGCCCCAGCATTTT
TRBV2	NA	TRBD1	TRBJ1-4	CASRAGTGRSEKLFF	TGTGCCAGCAGGGCAGGGACAGGGCGTTCGGAAAAACTGTTTTTT
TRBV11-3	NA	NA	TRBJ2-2	CASSKEGGPKNTGELFF	TGTGCCAGCAGTAAGGAAGGGGGGCCCAAGAACACCGGGGAGCTGTTTTTT
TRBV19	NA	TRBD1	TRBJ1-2	CASSIVTGGHGYTF	TGTGCCAGTAGTATTGTTACAGGGGGGCATGGCTACACCTTC
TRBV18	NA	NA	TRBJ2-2	CASSPARRSTGELFF	TGTGCCAGCTCACCAGCTCGAAGGAGCACCGGGGAGCTGTTTTTT
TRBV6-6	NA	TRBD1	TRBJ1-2	CASSYPTGAIYGYTF	TGTGCCAGCAGTTACCCGACAGGGGCCATCTATGGCTACACCTTC
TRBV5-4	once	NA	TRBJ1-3	CASSLDRASSGNTIYF	TGTGCCAGCAGCTTGGACAGGGCGAGCTCTGGAAACACCATATATTTT